One sample yielded the 28 T cell receptor beta chains listed below, sequenced in a study of OX40 agonist ivuxolimab in advanced cancers. Profiling relied on immunoSEQ multiplex PCR, and the TCRdb table lists in-frame clones only, not all of them. The sample comprises roughly 76,000 clones, over 80% of which are singletons, and less than 6% rests with the top ten. This sample comprised CD4+ or CD8+ T cells sorted from blood, obtained in a trial of the OX40 agonist ivuxolimab. These receptors were collected from an adult with an advanced solid tumor such as melanoma, head and neck, liver or kidney cancer.

This clone was seen more than once but under ten times. The gene calls are TRBV4-2 and TRBJ2-5; D may correspond to TRBD1 or TRBD2 (5 bases each). The CDR3 consists of 16 residues. Germline values: CDR1 LGHNA, CDR2 YNFKEQ. The V and J ends lost 0 bases and 1 base respectively, with 12 bases between them. The DNA for the CDR3 is TGTGCCAGCAGCCAAGACCCGGCAGGGACCCAAGAGACCCAGTACTTC. Translated: CASSQDPAGTQETQYF.

The J gene is TRBJ2-1, the V gene TRBV11-2; 10 bases map to TRBD2. V dropped 5 bases and J dropped 2; count of bases not matched to a gene: 12. Germline V CDR1 and CDR2: SGHAT, FQNNGV. There are 18 residues in the CDR3. The CDR3 coding sequence is TGTGCCAGCAGCGTCCTGGGGTTTAGCGGGGGGACCTACAATGAGCAGTTCTTC. It specifies CASSVLGFSGGTYNEQFF. Combining the CDR3 with reference TRBV11-2 and TRBJ2-1 gives the whole variable domain EAGVAQSPRYKIIEKRQSVAFWCNPISGHATLYWYQQILGQGPKLLIQFQNNGVVDDSQLPKDRFSAERLKGVDSTLKIQPAKLEDSAVYLCASSVLGFSGGTYNEQFFGPGTRLTVL.

This clone was seen only once. The chain employs TRBV4-1 and TRBJ2-1; D is undetermined. This CDR3 is 13 amino acids long. V was cut by 3 bases and J by 6 bases, with 9 bases left in between. The V gene's germline CDR1 is MGHRA and CDR2 YSYEKL. CDR3 loop: CASSQLDRNEQFF. As DNA, the CDR3 is TGCGCCAGCAGCCAGTTGGACCGCAATGAGCAGTTCTTC.

This rearrangement joins TRBV19 to TRBJ2-7; unclear D gene. Trimming took off 8 bases at V and 3 bases at J, with 14 bases between the two ends. Germline-derived CDR1 and CDR2 are LNHDA and SQIVND (reference sequence). The CDR3 runs to 13 residues. The CDR3 region is CASAAPGFYEQYF. For the CDR3, the DNA is TGTGCCAGTGCTGCCCCGGGCTTCTACGAGCAGTACTTC. Based on the CDR3 plus reference TRBV19 and TRBJ2-7, the full variable domain is DGGITQSPKYLFRKEGQNVTLSCEQNLNHDAMYWYRQDPGQGLRLIYYSQIVNDFQKGDIAEGYSVSREKKESFPLTVTSAQKNPTAFYLCASAAPGFYEQYFGPGTRLTVT.

V gene TRBV6-1 combines with J gene TRBJ2-5; 9 positions agree with TRBD2. The CDR3 contains 16 residues. The germline CDR1 and CDR2 sequences are MNHNS and SASEGT. V was clipped by 4 bases and J by 2 bases; unmatched bases: 8. CDR3 residues: CASSALAGDWQETQYF. The CDR3 DNA reads TGTGCCAGCAGTGCCTTAGCGGGAGACTGGCAAGAGACCCAGTACTTC.

Points on this clone: Other DNA sequences within the sample encode an identical CDR3. V and J are TRBV27 and TRBJ2-2, with D hard to call. Germline V CDR1 and CDR2: MNHEY, SMNVEV (reference sequence). The CDR3 extends over 14 amino acids. Trimming cost V 2 bases and J 0 bases, with 4 bases left between them. The CDR3 DNA sequence: TGTGCCAGCAGTTTAGGTACGAACACCGGGGAGCTGTTTTTT. It translates to CASSLGTNTGELFF.

This rearrangement joins TRBV9 to TRBJ2-3, with 7 bases fitting TRBD2. This CDR3 spans 15 amino acids. Looked up from germline, CDR1 is SGDLS and CDR2 is YYNGEE. J gave up 4 bases and V 4 bases, and 9 bases lay outside the gene matches. The CDR3 DNA is TGTGCCAGCAGCAGCGGGACCCTCTTTCCAGATACGCAGTATTTT. Amino acids: CASSSGTLFPDTQYF.

J is TRBJ2-5 and V is TRBV4-1; 11 bases are shared with TRBD2. The V and J ends lost 0 bases and 5 bases, in that order; junction bases with no gene match: 17. The CDR3 length is 20 residues. Germline loops: CDR1 MGHRA, CDR2 YSYEKL. The CDR3 spells CASSQDRSGTSGPTGETQYF. For the CDR3, the DNA is TGCGCCAGCAGCCAAGATCGATCCGGGACTAGCGGCCCCACCGGGGAGACCCAGTACTTC.

The chain links TRBV28 to TRBJ1-1; 7 bases fit TRBD1. The ends lost 4 bases at V and 1 base at J; junction bases unmatched: 12. The germline CDR1 and CDR2 sequences are MDHEN and SYDVKM. The CDR3 sequence is 17 residues long. CDR3 amino acids: CASSSTTGVRGNTEAFF. The DNA of the CDR3 is TGTGCCAGCAGTTCTACTACAGGGGTCAGAGGGAACACTGAAGCTTTCTTT.

The V gene is TRBV27, the J gene TRBJ2-1; D remains ambiguous. V lost 5 bases to trimming and J lost 2 bases, with 10 bases between them. Germline CDR1 reads MNHEY; CDR2 reads SMNVEV (reference sequence). The CDR3 length is 14 residues. The CDR3 region is CASSPLDPYNEQFF. In nucleotides, the CDR3 is TGTGCCAGCAGTCCACTGGATCCCTACAATGAGCAGTTCTTC.

CDR3: CASSPGQGFHGYTF. The DNA of the CDR3 is TGTGCCAGCAGCCCGGGACAGGGATTCCATGGCTACACCTTC. The J gene is TRBJ1-2, the V gene TRBV5-5; 9 bases are shared with TRBD1. The germline V gene encodes CDR1 SGHKS and CDR2 YYEKEE (reference sequence). CDR3 length: 14 amino acids. Trimming cost V 4 bases and J 6 bases; bases outside gene matches: 7.

The V gene is TRBV7-8, the J gene TRBJ2-2; 9 positions match TRBD1. Germline loops: CDR1 SGHVS, CDR2 FQNEAQ. The V segment lost 8 bases and the J segment 7 bases; nucleotides outside the gene matches: 8. The CDR3 runs 14 residues. This CDR3 reads CASEAGTGSGELFF. As DNA, the CDR3 is TGTGCCAGCGAGGCTGGGACAGGGAGCGGGGAGCTGTTTTTT. Drawing the rest from reference TRBV7-8 and TRBJ2-2, the complete variable domain is GAGVSQSPRYKVAKRGQDVALRCDPISGHVSLFWYQQALGQGPEFLTYFQNEAQLDKSGLPSDRFFAERPEGSVSTLKIQRTQQEDSAVYLCASEAGTGSGELFFGEGSRLTVL.

The J gene is TRBJ2-5, the V gene TRBV5-6; D is possibly TRBD1 (5 bases). The CDR3 extends over 18 amino acids. Germline V gene data show CDR1 as SGHDT and CDR2 as YYEEEE. Trimming left V 0 bases short and J 2 bases short, with 20 bases between. The CDR3: CASSLEFLMTGAQETQYF. The CDR3 DNA reads as TGTGCCAGCAGCTTGGAGTTTTTAATGACTGGGGCACAAGAGACCCAGTACTTC.

The V call is TRBV25-1, the J call TRBJ2-2; D may be TRBD1 (6 bases). With 5 bases removed from V and 0 bases from J, the gap between germline ends came to 13 bases. Germline V gives CDR1 MGHDK, CDR2 SYGVNS. This CDR3 is built from 16 residues. The CDR3 region is CASSPTGPANTGELFF. CDR3 coding DNA: TGTGCCAGCAGTCCAACAGGGCCGGCGAACACCGGGGAGCTGTTTTTT. The complete variable domain, with remaining parts taken from reference TRBV25-1 and TRBJ2-2, reads EADIYQTPRYLVIGTGKKITLECSQTMGHDKMYWYQQDPGMELHLIHYSYGVNSTEKGDLSSESTVSRIRTEHFPLTLESARPSHTSQYLCASSPTGPANTGELFFGEGSRLTVL.

Only one count was recorded for this clone. V is TRBV27 and J is TRBJ2-7; 8 bases agree with TRBD2. V lost 4 bases to trimming and J lost 2 bases; unmatched junction nucleotides: 10. Germline loops: CDR1 MNHEY, CDR2 SMNVEV (reference sequence). The CDR3 extends over 16 amino acids. The CDR3 loop reads CASSSGLAVMTYEQYF. DNA for the CDR3: TGTGCCAGCAGTTCTGGACTAGCTGTGATGACCTACGAGCAGTACTTC.

The chain carries TRBV5-1 and TRBJ2-7, with a tentative D call TRBD1 (5 bases). The CDR3 covers 17 residues. CDR1 is SGHRS, CDR2 YFSETQ, per germline. With 4 bases removed from V and 2 bases from J, the gap between germline ends came to 22 bases. For the CDR3, the DNA is TGCGCCAGCAGCCCACATTGGGTGGGGCTCTCTACCTACGAGCAGTACTTC. Translated: CASSPHWVGLSTYEQYF. The full variable domain, completed using reference TRBV5-1 and TRBJ2-7, is KAGVTQTPRYLIKTRGQQVTLSCSPISGHRSVSWYQQTPGQGLQFLFEYFSETQRNKGNFPGRFSGRQFSNSRSEMNVSTLELGDSALYLCASSPHWVGLSTYEQYFGPGTRLTVT.

The V call is TRBV6-1, the J call TRBJ1-3; D call uncertain. The CDR3 length is 14 residues. Trimming took 4 bases from V and 0 from J, leaving 7 bases between them. Germline loops: CDR1 MNHNS, CDR2 SASEGT. The DNA for the CDR3 is TGTGCCAGCAGTGCAACGAGCTCTGGAAACACCATATATTTT. It codes for CASSATSSGNTIYF.

The chain has TRBV5-6 and TRBJ2-3; D may match TRBD1 or TRBD2 (5 bases each). The CDR3 has 13 amino acids. Germline CDR1 SGHDT, CDR2 YYEEEE. V gave up 5 bases and J gave up 6 bases, with 13 bases separating them. The CDR3 DNA follows: TGTGCCAGCAGTTCCGACTGGGGGGATACGCAGTATTTT. Translating gives CASSSDWGDTQYF.

The chain uses TRBV30 and TRBJ2-5; D tentatively reads TRBD1 or TRBD2 (5 bases each). V was shortened by 4 bases and J by 5 bases, with 17 bases between the two germline ends. The CDR3 sequence is 14 residues long. Germline CDR1 reads GTSNPN; CDR2 reads SVGIG (reference sequence). The CDR3 region is CAWTFGGSGETQYF. The CDR3 bases are TGTGCCTGGACCTTTGGGGGTTCTGGGGAGACCCAGTACTTC.

The rearrangement uses TRBV5-8 and TRBJ2-7; 8 bases are shared with TRBD1. Unmatched junction bases numbered 8, after V lost 3 bases and J lost 3 bases. Germline CDR1 and CDR2: SGHTS and YDEGEE. The CDR3 extends over 15 amino acids. The CDR3 spells CASSWPRTGLYEQYF. In DNA form, the CDR3 reads TGTGCCAGCAGCTGGCCCAGGACAGGGCTCTACGAGCAGTACTTC.

V usage is TRBV16 and J usage is TRBJ1-3; TRBD1 might be the D (5 bases). Trimming took 0 bases from V and 7 from J, leaving 16 bases between them. Germline V gene data show CDR1 as KGHSY and CDR2 as FQNENV. This CDR3 spans 16 amino acids. The CDR3 nucleotides are TGTGCCAGCAGCCAATCTCGGGGGACGGTGGAGAACACCATATATTTT. This translates into CASSQSRGTVENTIYF.

The CDR3 nucleotides read TGTGCCAGCGGTCCGGCAGGGTTCCTAAGCTCCTACGAGCAGTACTTC. Its protein is CASGPAGFLSSYEQYF. The J gene is TRBJ2-7, the V gene TRBV27, with D perhaps matching TRBD1 (5 bases). V was pared by 8 bases and J by 0 bases, with 20 bases between. Germline V lookup: CDR1 MNHEY, CDR2 SMNVEV (reference sequence). CDR3 length equals 16 residues.

J is TRBJ1-1 and V is TRBV19; D possibly corresponds to TRBD1 (6 bases). CDR1 and CDR2 (germline): LNHDA, SQIVND (reference sequence). Trimming took 0 bases from V and 2 from J, leaving 10 bases between them. This CDR3 has 15 residues. The DNA for the CDR3 is TGTGCCAGTAGTATAGAGGGGGCTGGAAACACTGAAGCTTTCTTT. It codes for CASSIEGAGNTEAFF. Looking up the rest from reference TRBV19 and TRBJ1-1 gives the full variable domain: DGGITQSPKYLFRKEGQNVTLSCEQNLNHDAMYWYRQDPGQGLRLIYYSQIVNDFQKGDIAEGYSVSREKKESFPLTVTSAQKNPTAFYLCASSIEGAGNTEAFFGQGTRLTVV.

V gene TRBV7-3 combines with J gene TRBJ1-2; D gene ambiguous. The germline CDR1 and CDR2 sequences are SGHTA and FQGTGA. Trimming stripped 2 bases from V and 7 bases from J, with 14 bases between. The CDR3 spans 14 residues. The CDR3 sequence: CASSLARAGSGYTF. CDR3 in DNA: TGTGCCAGCAGCTTAGCCCGAGCAGGTAGTGGCTACACCTTC.

The V gene is TRBV5-1, the J gene TRBJ1-4; D uncertain. The CDR3 extends over 17 amino acids. Germline CDR1 reads SGHRS; CDR2 reads YFSETQ. The ends were cut back, 1 base at V and 5 bases at J, with 18 bases in the middle. The CDR3 loop is CASSLLSGRDLNEKLFF. DNA of the CDR3: TGCGCCAGCAGCTTGTTATCCGGACGGGATTTAAATGAAAAACTGTTTTTT.

This clone was counted once. The rearrangement uses TRBV7-9 and TRBJ2-5; 10 bases line up with TRBD1. CDR1 and CDR2 (germline): SEHNR, FQNEAQ (reference sequence). The V gene end was trimmed by 5 bases and the J gene end by 2 bases; junction bases not matched to a gene: 5. The CDR3 is made up of 15 amino acids. The CDR3 loop is CASSTPGQGQETQYF. DNA for the CDR3: TGTGCCAGCAGCACCCCGGGACAGGGGCAAGAGACCCAGTACTTC. Variable domain in full (rest from reference TRBV7-9 and TRBJ2-5): DTGVSQNPRHKITKRGQNVTFRCDPISEHNRLYWYRQTLGQGPEFLTYFQNEAQLEKSRLLSDRFSAERPKGSFSTLEIQRTEQGDSAMYLCASSTPGQGQETQYFGPGTRLLVL.

The gene calls are TRBV11-1 and TRBJ2-3; 14 positions match TRBD2. This CDR3 contains 19 residues. Germline V lookup: CDR1 SGHAT, CDR2 FQDESV (reference sequence). Unmatched junction bases numbered 14, after V lost 7 bases and J lost 2 bases. This chain's CDR3 is CASTPGGGLAGATTDTQYF. DNA for the CDR3: TGTGCCAGCACCCCTGGCGGGGGACTAGCGGGAGCGACCACAGATACGCAGTATTTT.

The V call is TRBV9, the J call TRBJ2-4; TRBD2 matches 7 bases. The CDR3 consists of 16 residues. Germline CDR1 is SGDLS and CDR2 is YYNGEE. V shed 4 bases and J 0 bases; nucleotides not matched to a gene: 7. In DNA form, the CDR3 reads TGTGCCAGCAGCCCCGAGAGCGGGGTAGCCAAAAACATTCAGTACTTC. Its translation is CASSPESGVAKNIQYF.